These 22 T cell receptor beta chains originate from one sample sequenced in a study of blood T cell repertoires in COVID-19. Only in-frame clones appear in the TCRdb table, and some are missing; sequencing was by immunoSEQ multiplex PCR. The sample contains over 50,000 clones, less than 90% of which appear only once. What was sequenced was peripheral blood. These receptors all come from a man aged 45-65 years with acute or convalescent COVID-19.

The chain employs TRBV7-9 and TRBJ1-2; TRBD1 matches 8 bases. V was clipped by 8 bases and J by 2 bases; unmatched bases: 10. This CDR3 has 15 residues. The V gene's germline CDR1 is SEHNR and CDR2 FQNEAQ (reference sequence). The CDR3 loop reads CASVRAGGSNYGYTF. The CDR3 coding sequence is TGTGCCAGCGTCCGGGCAGGGGGCTCAAACTATGGCTACACCTTC.

The chain couples TRBV18 to TRBJ2-2; 11 bases match TRBD1. Germline CDR1 KGHSH, CDR2 LQKENI. The junction had 2 bases not matched to a gene; V was cut back by 0 bases and J by 5 bases. This CDR3 contains 16 residues. CDR3 bases: TGTGCCAGCTCACCACCGGGACAGGGGGAGACCGGGGAGCTGTTTTTT. It translates to CASSPPGQGETGELFF. The full variable domain, rest sourced from reference TRBV18 and TRBJ2-2, is NAGVMQNPRHLVRRRGQEARLRCSPMKGHSHVYWYRQLPEEGLKFMVYLQKENIIDESGMPKERFSAEFPKEGPSILRIQQVVRGDSAAYFCASSPPGQGETGELFFGEGSRLTVL.

The V and J genes are TRBV4-1 and TRBJ2-5; D is unresolved. V was cut by 1 base and J by 4 bases, with 7 bases left in between. Per germline, CDR1 MGHRA and CDR2 YSYEKL. CDR3 length: 13 residues. This CDR3 is CASSQGLIETQYF. For the CDR3, the DNA is TGCGCCAGCAGCCAAGGACTTATAGAGACCCAGTACTTC.

V gene TRBV5-1 combines with J gene TRBJ2-3, with a possible D match to TRBD2 (6 bases). Germline CDR1 SGHRS, CDR2 YFSETQ. V lost 2 bases and J lost 0, with 13 bases in between. This CDR3 comprises 16 residues. The CDR3 coding sequence is TGCGCCAGCAGCTTAGGCGGGACGACTAGCACAGATACGCAGTATTTT. Protein: CASSLGGTTSTDTQYF.

The rearrangement joins TRBV5-1 to TRBJ2-1; TRBD2 matches at 9 bases. From germline, CDR1 is SGHRS and CDR2 YFSETQ. V dropped 1 base and J dropped 5; count of bases not matched to a gene: 7. This CDR3 is built from 16 residues. CDR3 in amino acids: CASSLIGGGADNEQFF. In nucleotides, the CDR3 is TGCGCCAGCAGCTTGATCGGCGGGGGGGCCGACAATGAGCAGTTCTTC.

Within the sample, this clone is medium-sized. The chain links TRBV27 to TRBJ2-1; possible D gene TRBD1, 6 bases. The CDR3 loop spans 15 amino acids. Trimming shortened V by 5 bases and J by 2 bases, and 13 bases separated the two germline ends. CDR1 and CDR2 from the germline V gene are MNHEY and SMNVEV (reference sequence). CDR3 sequence reads: CASSPGTTTYNEQFF. The CDR3 nucleotides read TGTGCCAGCAGTCCGGGGACAACTACCTACAATGAGCAGTTCTTC.

This chain uses TRBV5-1 with TRBJ2-7, with no clear D. Germline values: CDR1 SGHRS, CDR2 YFSETQ. V lost 0 bases and J lost 0, with 13 bases in between. There are 16 residues in the CDR3. This CDR3 reads CASSLAPQTSSYEQYF. The CDR3 DNA is TGCGCCAGCAGCTTGGCCCCACAGACGTCCTCCTACGAGCAGTACTTC.

The gene calls are TRBV9 and TRBJ2-7, with D tentatively TRBD2 (7 bases). Trimming stripped 1 base from V and 5 bases from J, with 16 bases between. The CDR3 has 15 residues. Per germline, CDR1 SGDLS and CDR2 YYNGEE. The CDR3, as DNA: TGTGCCAGCAGCGTAAAGGACCAGGGGAGGGACGAGCAGTACTTC. It encodes CASSVKDQGRDEQYF.

The rearrangement links TRBV11-2 to TRBJ1-4, with 11 bases that match TRBD1. Trimming at V came to 4 bases and at J to 0 bases, leaving 1 base not matched to a gene. Germline V gives CDR1 SGHAT, CDR2 FQNNGV. CDR3 length: 16 amino acids. The CDR3 DNA is TGTGCCAGCAGCTGGGGACAGGGGGCAACTAATGAAAAACTGTTTTTT. Translation: CASSWGQGATNEKLFF.

The rearrangement uses TRBV10-2 and TRBJ2-7, with 10 bases aligning to TRBD1. Germline lookup yields CDR1 WSHSY and CDR2 SAAADI. With V trimmed by 6 bases and J by 2 bases, 7 bases remained unmatched. The CDR3 spans 15 residues. This chain's CDR3 is CASSLGQGGTYEQYF. The DNA for the CDR3 is TGCGCCAGCAGCCTTGGACAGGGGGGTACCTACGAGCAGTACTTC.

This clone is a singleton in its sample. V is TRBV5-8 and J is TRBJ1-4; possible D gene TRBD1, 5 bases. V lost 0 bases, J lost 4 bases, and 7 bases lay in between. The CDR3 consists of 14 residues. The V gene's germline CDR1 is SGHTS and CDR2 YDEGEE. The CDR3 here is CASSLGQFNEKLFF. The DNA for the CDR3 is TGTGCCAGCAGCTTGGGACAGTTTAATGAAAAACTGTTTTTT.

J is TRBJ2-5 and V is TRBV20-1; D is ambiguous. This CDR3 is built from 10 residues. The V gene's germline CDR1 is DFQATT and CDR2 SNEGSKA (reference sequence). Trimming stripped 5 bases from V and 8 bases from J, with 9 bases between. CDR3 sequence (DNA): TGCAGTGCTTACCCCAGAACCCAGTACTTC. It codes for CSAYPRTQYF.

This clone has only a few counts. The J gene is TRBJ1-6, the V gene TRBV19; TRBD1 might be the D (6 bases). Germline V CDR1 and CDR2: LNHDA, SQIVND (reference sequence). The CDR3 covers 15 residues. The V end was cut by 3 bases, the J end by 6 bases, with 12 bases between. CDR3 protein: CASSMGARANSPLHF. The CDR3 bases are TGTGCCAGTAGTATGGGGGCACGGGCTAATTCACCCCTCCACTTT.

The genes are TRBV10-2 and TRBJ1-2; D is uncertain. The V gene's germline CDR1 is WSHSY and CDR2 SAAADI. This CDR3 is 15 amino acids long. Trimming pared 2 bases from V and 2 bases from J, leaving 12 bases between. In DNA form, the CDR3 reads TGCGCCAGCAGTGAGACAAGACGTAGCAACTATGGCTACACCTTC. Translated, it gives CASSETRRSNYGYTF.

This clone showed up just once. This chain connects TRBV24-1 to TRBJ2-3; TRBD1 aligns across 7 bases. There are 16 residues in the CDR3. The germline V gene encodes CDR1 KGHDR and CDR2 SFDVKD. J lost 2 bases, V lost 4 bases, and 8 bases had no gene match. CDR3 in DNA: TGTGCCACCAGTGACATGACAGGGCCGTACACAGATACGCAGTATTTT. It encodes CATSDMTGPYTDTQYF.

The rearrangement uses TRBV7-2 and TRBJ1-2, with D maybe TRBD1 (6 bases). Germline V gene data show CDR1 as SGHTA and CDR2 as FQGNSA. This CDR3 region has 14 residues. V gave up 0 bases and J gave up 8 bases, with 13 bases separating them. Here the CDR3 DNA reads TGTGCCAGCAGCTTAGCATACCAGGGGAACGGCTACACCTTC. Amino acids: CASSLAYQGNGYTF.

This clone was recorded only once. The V call is TRBV20-1, the J call TRBJ1-1; maybe TRBD1 (6 bases). The CDR3 loop spans 14 amino acids. CDR1 DFQATT and CDR2 SNEGSKA come from the germline V gene (reference sequence). The V and J ends lost 3 bases and 1 base respectively, with 12 bases between them. The CDR3 region is CSASKGGWNTEAFF. CDR3 nucleotides: TGCAGTGCTAGTAAAGGGGGTTGGAACACTGAAGCTTTCTTT.

The chain carries TRBV7-6 and TRBJ2-2, with a possible D match to TRBD2 (6 bases). This CDR3 comprises 14 residues. Germline V CDR1 and CDR2: SGHVS, FNYEAQ. Trimming left V 9 bases short and J 3 bases short, with 14 bases between. In DNA, the CDR3 is TGTGCCAGTACGGCGGGGCTGTACACCGGGGAGCTGTTTTTT. Its translation is CASTAGLYTGELFF. The full variable domain, its missing parts supplied by reference TRBV7-6 and TRBJ2-2, is GAGVSQSPRYKVTKRGQDVALRCDPISGHVSLYWYRQALGQGPEFLTYFNYEAQQDKSGLPNDRFSAERPEGSISTLTIQRTEQRDSAMYRCASTAGLYTGELFFGEGSRLTVL.

In this sample, this clone turned up a few times. This chain uses TRBV20-1 with TRBJ2-5; 10 bases are shared with TRBD2. CDR3 length equals 15 residues. Trimming cost V 6 bases and J 7 bases; bases outside gene matches: 14. Germline V gives CDR1 DFQATT, CDR2 SNEGSKA (reference sequence). The CDR3 nucleotides read TGCAGTGCGAGTACTAGCGGGGTGATTAAAGGGACCCAGTACTTC. Translation gives CSASTSGVIKGTQYF.

This sequence joins TRBV7-9 and TRBJ2-1, with D possibly TRBD2 on 5 matching bases. Germline V gene sequence: CDR1 SEHNR, CDR2 FQNEAQ (reference sequence). V was shortened by 3 bases and J by 8 bases, with 8 bases between the two germline ends. The CDR3 sequence is 12 residues long. The CDR3, as DNA: TGTGCCAGCAGCTTTTACGGGGATGAGCAGTTCTTC. It is translated as CASSFYGDEQFF.

The chain employs TRBV4-1 and TRBJ1-6; 11 bases map to TRBD1. After removal of 1 base from V and 8 bases from J, the junction contained 1 base not matched to a gene. Per the germline V gene, CDR1 is MGHRA and CDR2 is YSYEKL. This CDR3 has 15 residues. CDR3 amino acids: CASSQGTGGDSPLHF. CDR3 coding DNA: TGCGCCAGCAGCCAAGGGACAGGGGGCGATTCACCCCTCCACTTT.

This clone was counted once. CDR3 loop: CSAKTGEYNYGYTF. DNA of the CDR3: TGCAGCGCTAAGACAGGGGAATATAACTATGGCTACACCTTC. The gene calls are TRBV29-1 and TRBJ1-2, with 8 bases that match TRBD1. Germline CDR1 and CDR2: SQVTM and ANQGSEA. This CDR3 spans 14 amino acids. V shed 7 bases, J shed 1 base, and the junction held 8 bases outside the gene matches.